The 21 T cell receptor beta chains given below trace back to one sample, sequenced in a study of regulatory T cells in long-lasting Graves disease. TCR beta libraries were built with iRepertoire HTBI primers and Arm-PCR of CDR3 regions. TCRdb itself ran the multiplex PCR reads through MiXCR, one entry per CDR3 protein. This repertoire shows more than 300,000 distinct CDR3 sequences, 15% found once; its top ten account for 20% to 25%. Time point described: newly diagnosed GD, antithyroid drugs for less than 3 months. From RNA extracted from PBMCs, the TCR library was made. The sample in question was peripheral blood mononuclear cells (PBMCs), obtained at new diagnosis, from a patient treated with antithyroid drugs. The receptors stem from a female donor with Graves disease.

This clonotype was observed a few times. The chain carries TRBV13 and TRBJ2-7, with 9 bases lining up with TRBD1. Germline-derived CDR1 and CDR2 are PRHDT and FYEKMQ (reference sequence). The J segment lost 0 bases and the V segment lost 5 bases, leaving 8 bases of the junction unmatched. This CDR3 has 16 amino acids. The CDR3 sequence: CASSQAGTGSSYEQYF. For the CDR3, the DNA is TGTGCCAGCAGCCAGGCCGGGACAGGGAGCTCCTACGAGCAGTACTTC.

This clonotype has only a few counts. This chain joins TRBV19 and TRBJ1-6; TRBD1 is a possible D gene (5 bases). The CDR3 loop spans 14 amino acids. Germline V lookup: CDR1 LNHDA, CDR2 SQIVND (reference sequence). V lost 3 bases and J lost 6, with 9 bases in between. Here the CDR3 reads CASSIGGANSPLHF. The CDR3 DNA is TGTGCCAGTAGTATCGGCGGGGCTAATTCACCCCTCCACTTT.

There are a few counts of this clonotype. The CDR3 nucleotides are TGTGCCAGTAGTCCCCGGGCAGAATATGGCTACACCTTC. Encoded protein: CASSPRAEYGYTF. This rearrangement joins TRBV19 to TRBJ1-2, with no clear D. CDR3 length equals 13 residues. V was pared by 5 bases and J by 5 bases, with 12 bases between. Germline assignment: CDR1 LNHDA and CDR2 SQIVND (reference sequence).

The V gene is TRBV7-2, the J gene TRBJ2-7, with 11 positions matching TRBD2. The CDR3 totals 15 residues. V trimming: 5 bases; J trimming: 3 bases; junction bases outside the gene matches: 6. Per the germline V gene, CDR1 is SGHTA and CDR2 is FQGNSA. The CDR3 reads CASSQLGLADYEQYF. The CDR3 DNA sequence: TGTGCCAGCAGCCAATTGGGACTAGCGGACTACGAGCAGTACTTC. Full variable domain (missing parts from reference TRBV7-2 and TRBJ2-7): GAGVSQSPSNKVTEKGKDVELRCDPISGHTALYWYRQSLGQGLEFLIYFQGNSAPDKSGLPSDRFSAERTGGSVSTLTIQRTQQEDSAVYLCASSQLGLADYEQYFGPGTRLTVT.

This clonotype was detected many times. The rearrangement uses TRBV2 and TRBJ1-4; D perhaps matches TRBD1 (6 bases). The CDR3 spans 14 residues. The ends were cut back, 5 bases at V and 3 bases at J, with 10 bases in the middle. The germline gives CDR1 SNHLY, CDR2 FYNNEI. Here the CDR3 DNA reads TGTGCCAGCAGTAAGGAGGGGGCTAATGAAAAACTGTTTTTT. Translating it yields CASSKEGANEKLFF.

This clonotype has more than one count but fewer than ten. The chain joins TRBV2 to TRBJ1-2; no reliable D call. V lost 4 bases and J 2 bases, leaving 8 bases between the germline ends. The CDR3 contains 13 residues. The germline CDR1 and CDR2 sequences are SNHLY and FYNNEI. CDR3 bases: TGTGCCAGCAGTGTAGCTGGGAACTATGGCTACACCTTC. Its translation: CASSVAGNYGYTF.

This clonotype occurred many times. This chain connects TRBV28 to TRBJ2-7; TRBD2 matches at 9 bases. V was clipped by 3 bases and J by 1 base; unmatched bases: 10. Germline V gives CDR1 MDHEN, CDR2 SYDVKM. This CDR3 has 17 residues. CDR3 coding DNA: TGTGCCAGCAGTTTCCCTCTACTAGCGGGTGTGTCCTACGAGCAGTACTTC. This gives the protein CASSFPLLAGVSYEQYF.

This clonotype was seen only a few times. This rearrangement joins TRBV9 to TRBJ2-2, with 11 bases identical to TRBD2. This CDR3 is built from 21 residues. Germline V gives CDR1 SGDLS, CDR2 YYNGEE. V was pared by 1 base and J by 4 bases, with 18 bases of the junction left unmatched. The CDR3 reads CASSVTSTDFLAGGLTGELFF. CDR3 nucleotides: TGTGCCAGCAGCGTAACCTCGACCGATTTTCTAGCGGGAGGACTCACCGGGGAGCTGTTTTTT.

This clonotype was seen at least ten times. The rearrangement joins TRBV12-3 or TRBV12-4 to TRBJ2-5; 10 positions agree with TRBD2. V gave up 1 base and J gave up 0 bases; unmatched junction bases: 5. The CDR3 is 17 amino acids. The CDR3 DNA reads TGTGCCAGCAGTTTAGGGGCTAGCGGGGGCCACCAAGAGACCCAGTACTTC. This codes for CASSLGASGGHQETQYF.

The CDR3 coding sequence is TGTGCCAGCAGCCCCTCCGGGACTAGTGAAACCGATGAGCAGTTCTTC. Translated: CASSPSGTSETDEQFF. V usage is TRBV4-2 and J usage is TRBJ2-1; 8 bases are a match to TRBD2. The CDR3 contains 16 residues. V lost 4 bases and J lost 8; bases outside the gene matches: 13. In germline, CDR1 is LGHNA, CDR2 YNFKEQ.

The sample holds many counts of this clonotype. Relative to the germline gene, one junction end is altered; a read error may explain this. This chain joins TRBV5-1 and TRBJ1-5, with TRBD1 as a possible D gene (5 bases). The germline gives CDR1 SGHRS, CDR2 YFSETQ. This CDR3 spans 14 amino acids. This chain's CDR3 is CASSLDSSNQPQHF. In DNA form, the CDR3 reads TGTGCCAGCAGCTTAGACAGTAGCAATCAGCCCCAGCATTTT.

This clonotype was observed at least ten times. J is TRBJ2-7 and V is TRBV7-2; 11 bases are a match to TRBD2. The germline gives CDR1 SGHTA, CDR2 FQGNSA. J gave up 6 bases and V 1 base, and 5 bases lay outside the gene matches. The CDR3 has 15 residues. The chain's CDR3 is CASSLVASGGLEQYF. DNA for the CDR3: TGTGCCAGCAGCTTAGTGGCTAGCGGGGGGCTCGAGCAGTACTTC.

This clonotype was recorded at least ten times. This chain links TRBV20-1 with TRBJ2-7; D gene ambiguous. This CDR3 region has 11 residues. V lost 6 bases to trimming and J lost 1 base, with 7 bases between them. CDR1 DFQATT and CDR2 SNEGSKA come from the germline V gene (reference sequence). The CDR3 spells CSASASYEQYF. As DNA, the CDR3 is TGCAGTGCCAGTGCTTCCTACGAGCAGTACTTC.

The table lists this clonotype with many counts. The chain carries TRBV10-3 and TRBJ2-3; D is unresolved. This CDR3 region has 16 residues. Trimming stripped 4 bases from V and 4 bases from J, with 18 bases between. Germline values: CDR1 ENHRY, CDR2 SYGVKD. The CDR3 DNA follows: TGTGCCATCAGTGCTGGCGGACCCAAGGGCGCAGATACGCAGTATTTT. Translated, it gives CAISAGGPKGADTQYF.

This clonotype was detected only a few times. The chain joins TRBV12-3 or TRBV12-4 to TRBJ2-7; the D is unclear. The CDR3 extends over 14 amino acids. Trimming shortened V by 2 bases and J by 2 bases, and 10 bases separated the two germline ends. The CDR3 bases are TGTGCCAGCAGTTTACGGGCGCGAGCCTACGAGCAGTACTTC. This translates into CASSLRARAYEQYF.

Many counts were recorded for this clonotype. V gene TRBV7-9 combines with J gene TRBJ1-1; 8 bases are shared with TRBD1. The CDR3 has 17 amino acids. Germline loops: CDR1 SEHNR, CDR2 FQNEAQ (reference sequence). With 6 bases clipped from V and 10 bases from J, the junction kept 22 bases outside the gene matches. The CDR3 sequence: CASRNSNGQGQNVGAFF. The CDR3 nucleotides read TGTGCCAGCAGGAATTCTAATGGACAGGGCCAGAACGTTGGAGCTTTCTTT.

The genes are TRBV19 and TRBJ2-1, with 8 bases that match TRBD2. V gave up 7 bases and J gave up 12 bases; unmatched junction bases: 14. This CDR3 contains 14 residues. CDR1 is LNHDA and CDR2 is SQIVND in the germline V gene (reference sequence). The CDR3 DNA is TGTGCCAGTACTGGGAGGGGGATAGCGGGATTGCAGTTCTTC. It codes for CASTGRGIAGLQFF.

This clonotype was seen repeatedly, ten times or more. This chain uses TRBV2 with TRBJ2-3; D gene ambiguous. Germline CDR1 and CDR2: SNHLY and FYNNEI. The germline V and J ends were trimmed by 3 bases and 3 bases, with 4 bases remaining between them. The CDR3 totals 12 residues. As DNA, the CDR3 is TGTGCCAGCAGTGACCAGACAGATACGCAGTATTTT. Translated: CASSDQTDTQYF.

This clonotype occurred many times. The rearrangement joins TRBV5-1 to TRBJ2-3; D uncertain. Germline CDR1 SGHRS, CDR2 YFSETQ. V was shortened by 3 bases and J by 4 bases, with 15 bases between the two germline ends. The length of the CDR3 is 15 residues. The DNA for the CDR3 is TGCGCCAGCAGCTCCCGATACTCAACTGCAGATACGCAGTATTTT. Translation: CASSSRYSTADTQYF.

As concerns this clonotype: Germline is not matched at one junction end, which may reflect a read error. The chain links TRBV20-1 to TRBJ2-7; 10 bases align to TRBD2. Germline V gives CDR1 DFQATT, CDR2 SNEGSKA (reference sequence). CDR3 length: 13 amino acids. The CDR3 protein is CRARIPSGSEQYF. The DNA for the CDR3 is TGCAGAGCTAGAATCCCTAGCGGGAGCGAGCAGTACTTC.

In this sample, this clonotype turned up many times. The rearrangement joins TRBV9 to TRBJ2-7; D gene unclear. The germline CDR1 and CDR2 sequences are SGDLS and YYNGEE. The CDR3 extends over 14 amino acids. Trimming left V 1 base short and J 2 bases short, with 10 bases between. CDR3 protein: CASSVRQAPYEQYF. CDR3 sequence (DNA): TGTGCCAGCAGCGTACGGCAAGCCCCCTACGAGCAGTACTTC.